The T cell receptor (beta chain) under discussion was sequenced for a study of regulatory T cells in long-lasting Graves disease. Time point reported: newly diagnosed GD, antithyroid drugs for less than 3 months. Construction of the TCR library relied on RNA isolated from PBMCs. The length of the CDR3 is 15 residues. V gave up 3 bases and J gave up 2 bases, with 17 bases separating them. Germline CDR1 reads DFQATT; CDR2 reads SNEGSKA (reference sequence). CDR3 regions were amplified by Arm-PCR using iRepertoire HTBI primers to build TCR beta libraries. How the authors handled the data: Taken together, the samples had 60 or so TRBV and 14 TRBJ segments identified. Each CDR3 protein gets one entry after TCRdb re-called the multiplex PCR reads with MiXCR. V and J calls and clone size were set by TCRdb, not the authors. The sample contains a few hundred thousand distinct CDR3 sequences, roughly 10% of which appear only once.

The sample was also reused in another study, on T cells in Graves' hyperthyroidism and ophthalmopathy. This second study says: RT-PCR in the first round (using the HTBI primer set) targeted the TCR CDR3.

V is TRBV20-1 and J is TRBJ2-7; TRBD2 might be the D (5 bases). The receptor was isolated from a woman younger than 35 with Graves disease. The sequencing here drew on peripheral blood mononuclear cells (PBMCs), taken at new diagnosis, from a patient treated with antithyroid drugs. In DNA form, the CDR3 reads TGCAGTGCTAGTTGGCTCAAGCGGCTAACCTACGAGCAGTACTTC. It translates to CSASWLKRLTYEQYF.